The clone carrying this T cell receptor beta chain occurred a few times. Germline CDR1 reads SGHVS; CDR2 reads FNYEAQ. The CDR3 is 16 residues long. V dropped 1 base and J dropped 0; count of bases not matched to a gene: 4. With constant-segment primers, 5'RACE yielded cDNA libraries of TCR alpha and TCR beta that carried sample barcodes and UMIs. TCRdb re-called the 5' RACE reads through MiXCR, storing one row per CDR3 protein. The sample has approximately 410,000 distinct CDR3 sequences, around a quarter seen once. These data come from a study of T-cell memory formation after mild COVID-19. Overall study context: The TCR clusters were mostly specific to one donor.

This TCR came from an adult woman who had mild COVID-19 (a few samples of this study predate the infection). Cell type and time point are not known. The chain joins TRBV7-6 to TRBJ2-7; TRBD2 matches 9 bases. The sample consisted of PBMCs or a T cell subset sorted from them (not recorded which). CDR3: CASSLVGAGGSYEQYF. The CDR3 nucleotides are TGTGCCAGCAGCTTAGTGGGAGCGGGGGGCTCCTACGAGCAGTACTTC.